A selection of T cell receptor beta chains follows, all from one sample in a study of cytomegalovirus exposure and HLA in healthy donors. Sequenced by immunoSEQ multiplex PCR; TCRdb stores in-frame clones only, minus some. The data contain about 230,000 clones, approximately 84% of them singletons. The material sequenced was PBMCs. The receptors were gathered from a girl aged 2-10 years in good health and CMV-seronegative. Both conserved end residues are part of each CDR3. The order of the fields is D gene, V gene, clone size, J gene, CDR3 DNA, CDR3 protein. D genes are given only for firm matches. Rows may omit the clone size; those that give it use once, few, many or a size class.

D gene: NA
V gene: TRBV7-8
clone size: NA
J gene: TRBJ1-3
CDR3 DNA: TGTGCCAGCAGCCAAGAGGGTCCTGGAAACACCATATATTTT
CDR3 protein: CASSQEGPGNTIYF

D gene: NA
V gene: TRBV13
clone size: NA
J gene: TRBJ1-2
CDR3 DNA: TGTGCCAGCGGCGACAAGCTCGTTAACTATGGCTACACCTTC
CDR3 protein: CASGDKLVNYGYTF

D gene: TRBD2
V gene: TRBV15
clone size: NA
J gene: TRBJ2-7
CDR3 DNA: TGTGCCACCAGCAGAGCGGCTAGCGGGAGCGAGCAGTACTTC
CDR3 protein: CATSRAASGSEQYF

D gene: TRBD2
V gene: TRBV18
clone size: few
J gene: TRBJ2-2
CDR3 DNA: TGTGCCAGCTCACGGACTAGCGGGAGGACCCTGGAGCTGTTTTTT
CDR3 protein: CASSRTSGRTLELFF

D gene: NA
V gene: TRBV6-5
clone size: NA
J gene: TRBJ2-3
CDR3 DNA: TGTGCCAGCAGTCCCTCTGTTGCGACTGATACGCAGTATTTT
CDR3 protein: CASSPSVATDTQYF

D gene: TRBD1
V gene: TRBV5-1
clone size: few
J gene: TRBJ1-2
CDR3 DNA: TGCGCCAGCAGCTTACAGGGGTATGGCTACACCTTC
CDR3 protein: CASSLQGYGYTF

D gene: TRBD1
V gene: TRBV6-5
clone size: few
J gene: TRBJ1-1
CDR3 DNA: TGTGCCAGCAGTTTGACAGGGAGAACTGAAGCTTTCTTT
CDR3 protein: CASSLTGRTEAFF

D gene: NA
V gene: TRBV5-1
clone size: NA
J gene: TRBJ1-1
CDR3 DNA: TGCGCCAGCAGCTTGGCCACAGGGATGAATTCAGCTGAAGCTTTCTTT
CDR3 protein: CASSLATGMNSAEAFF

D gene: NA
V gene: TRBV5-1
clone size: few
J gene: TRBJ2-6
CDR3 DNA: TGCGCCAGCAGCATAGACACATCTGGGGCCAACGTCCTGACTTTC
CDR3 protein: CASSIDTSGANVLTF

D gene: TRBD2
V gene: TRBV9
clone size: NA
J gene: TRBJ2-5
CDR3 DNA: TGTGCCAGCAGCGTAGCAGTAGCGGGGGGGCTAGAGACCCAGTACTTC
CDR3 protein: CASSVAVAGGLETQYF

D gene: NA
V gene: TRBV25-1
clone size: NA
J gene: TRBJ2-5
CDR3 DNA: TGTGCCAGCAGTGAATTAGGGACACCGACCCAGTACTTC
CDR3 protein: CASSELGTPTQYF

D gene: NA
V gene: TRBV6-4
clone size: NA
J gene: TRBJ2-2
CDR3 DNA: TGTGCCAGCAGTGCTGAGTTCGCGAACACCGGGGAGCTGTTTTTT
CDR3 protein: CASSAEFANTGELFF

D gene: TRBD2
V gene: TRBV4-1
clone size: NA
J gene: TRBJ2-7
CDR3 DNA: TGCGCCAGCAGCCAACAGCGGGGGTTCTCCTACGAGCAGTACTTC
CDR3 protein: CASSQQRGFSYEQYF

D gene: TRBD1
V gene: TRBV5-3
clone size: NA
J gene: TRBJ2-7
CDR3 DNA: TGTGCCCTAAGGGACAGCTTTTCCTACGAGCAGTACTTC
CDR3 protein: CALRDSFSYEQYF

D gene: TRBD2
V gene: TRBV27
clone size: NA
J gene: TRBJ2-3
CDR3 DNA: TGTGCCAGCAGAACTAGCGGGGGGGCCCCGGGCACAGATACGCAGTATTTT
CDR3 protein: CASRTSGGAPGTDTQYF

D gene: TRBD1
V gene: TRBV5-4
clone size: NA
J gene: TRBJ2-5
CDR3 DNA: TGTGCCAGCAGCCAAAGGACAGGCGACAATTTATACTACTTC
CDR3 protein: CASSQRTGDNLYYF